Listed below are T cell receptor beta chains from one sample, sequenced in a study of graft-versus-host responses after intestinal transplantation. Data came from immunoSEQ multiplex PCR; TCRdb stores just in-frame clones and leaves some out. The data contain approximately 110,000 clones, 85% to 95% of them seen just once; the ten biggest clones take up 0.23%. Their antigens are not known. The sample here was unstimulated CD4+ T cells sorted from spleen or lymph node cells, taken before transplant. The receptor source for this set is a human donor who was the organ donor for an intestinal transplant. The CDR3 runs from the conserved cysteine through the conserved F or W. The D gene is left open where the match is weak. Clone size is not always given. Where it is, it says once, few, many or a class for expanded clones.

TGTGCCAGCAGCTTGATACAGGGGGATGGCTACACCTTC	CASSLIQGDGYTF	TRBD1	once	TRBV7-2	13	TRBJ1-2
TGTGCCAGCAGCCGACAGGCCTGGGGGTGGGAGACCCAGTACTTC	CASSRQAWGWETQYF	NA	NA	TRBV6-5	15	TRBJ2-5
TGTGCCAGCAGCTCTCAGGGCCGGAGGCAGTTCTTC	CASSSQGRRQFF	NA	NA	TRBV13	12	TRBJ2-1
TGTGCCAGCAGTCCCGACCTCGGACAGGGGCGCATCTATGGCTACACCTTC	CASSPDLGQGRIYGYTF	TRBD1	NA	TRBV28	17	TRBJ1-2
TGTGCCAGCAGTGGTGTGGCGGGCCCCTACGAGCAGTACTTC	CASSGVAGPYEQYF	NA	NA	TRBV6-1	14	TRBJ2-7
TGTGCCAGTAGTCAGGTGCCGGGCACTGAAGCTTTCTTT	CASSQVPGTEAFF	NA	NA	TRBV19	13	TRBJ1-1
TGTGCCAGCAGCTCGACAGGGGCCGGGGAGCTGTTTTTT	CASSSTGAGELFF	TRBD1	NA	TRBV7-6	13	TRBJ2-2
TGTGCCAGTAGTTTCCAAGTCGAGCCCACAGATACGCAGTATTTT	CASSFQVEPTDTQYF	NA	NA	TRBV19	15	TRBJ2-3
TGCGCCAGCAGACAGGGTGGAAACACCATATATTTT	CASRQGGNTIYF	NA	NA	TRBV10-2	12	TRBJ1-3
TGTGCCAGCAGTTACGGGTGGCAGGGGGTAGGTGAGCAGTTCTTC	CASSYGWQGVGEQFF	TRBD1	once	TRBV6-6	15	TRBJ2-1
TGTGCCAGTAGTATAGCTCCAGGGGGCGGAAATCAGCCCCAGCATTTT	CASSIAPGGGNQPQHF	TRBD1	NA	TRBV19	16	TRBJ1-5
TGTGCCAGCGACTCCCGGGGTTACGGCTACACCTTC	CASDSRGYGYTF	NA	NA	TRBV28	12	TRBJ1-2
TGCGCCAGCAGAAGGACAGAGGGCGAGACCCAGTACTTC	CASRRTEGETQYF	NA	NA	TRBV5-1	13	TRBJ2-5
TGTGCCAGTAGTATCCCAGGGGGGACTTACTACAATGAGCAGTTCTTC	CASSIPGGTYYNEQFF	NA	NA	TRBV19	16	TRBJ2-1
TGTGCCAGCAGCTCTGGACAGGGGGCGGACAATGAGCAGTTCTTC	CASSSGQGADNEQFF	TRBD1	NA	TRBV6-5	15	TRBJ2-1
TGTGCCAGCAGGACTAGCGGTTCCTACGAGCAGTACTTC	CASRTSGSYEQYF	TRBD2	NA	TRBV6-1	13	TRBJ2-7
TGTGCCAGCAGTGAAGCGCTGGGCGGGGCGGGCAATTCACCCCTCCACTTT	CASSEALGGAGNSPLHF	NA	NA	TRBV2	17	TRBJ1-6
TGTGCCTGGAGTCCGGGACTAGCGATCACCGGGGAGCTGTTTTTT	CAWSPGLAITGELFF	TRBD2	NA	TRBV30	15	TRBJ2-2
TGTGCCAGCAGTAAGATCAGAGGGGAGAACACTGAAGCTTTCTTT	CASSKIRGENTEAFF	NA	NA	TRBV2	15	TRBJ1-1
TGTGCCAGCAGCGCCTATACTCCGACAGGGTTGGAGACCCAGTACTTC	CASSAYTPTGLETQYF	TRBD1	NA	TRBV9	16	TRBJ2-5
TGTGCCAGCAGCTACGTTTCGGGCAGGGGGCTAGGAAACACCATATATTTT	CASSYVSGRGLGNTIYF	TRBD1	once	TRBV7-8	17	TRBJ1-3
TGCGCCAGCAGCCAAGATCAACTAGCTTTCTACGAGCAGTACTTC	CASSQDQLAFYEQYF	NA	NA	TRBV4-1	15	TRBJ2-7
TGTGCCAGCAGTTCGGGGACAGGGGGCGGTCAGCCCCAGCATTTT	CASSSGTGGGQPQHF	TRBD1	NA	TRBV27	15	TRBJ1-5
TGTGCCAGCAGCTTAGCTAGCGGCACAGATACGCAGTATTTT	CASSLASGTDTQYF	NA	NA	TRBV7-9	14	TRBJ2-3
TGTGCCAGCAGCGGACCGGGACTAGCGGGAGCGGGGATCGGGGAGCTGTTTTTT	CASSGPGLAGAGIGELFF	TRBD2	NA	TRBV7-8	18	TRBJ2-2
TGCGCCAGCAGCTTGGGTACGAGAGATGAGCAGTTCTTC	CASSLGTRDEQFF	NA	NA	TRBV5-1	13	TRBJ2-1
TGTGCCAGCAGCTTATTGACAGGGGTCAGCTCCTACGAGCAGTACTTC	CASSLLTGVSSYEQYF	TRBD1	NA	TRBV5-6	16	TRBJ2-7
TGTGCCAGCAGCCTACAGGTTTACAATGAGCAGTTCTTC	CASSLQVYNEQFF	NA	NA	TRBV7-9	13	TRBJ2-1
TGTGCCAGCAGCTTGGGACAGGGGGCTTCTGGAAACACCATATATTTT	CASSLGQGASGNTIYF	TRBD1	NA	TRBV7-9	16	TRBJ1-3
TGTGCCATCAGTGATCAGGTTGCAACACAAAACATTCAGTACTTC	CAISDQVATQNIQYF	NA	NA	TRBV10-3	15	TRBJ2-4
TGCAGCGTCGAGGGGGGACAGGGTGCGAACATTCAGTACTTC	CSVEGGQGANIQYF	TRBD1	once	TRBV29-1	14	TRBJ2-4
TGTGCCAGCAGCTTGGCCGGGGGAAGGAGGACTAATGAAAAACTGTTTTTT	CASSLAGGRRTNEKLFF	NA	NA	TRBV5-6	17	TRBJ1-4